Listed below are T cell receptor beta chains from one sample, sequenced in a study of cytomegalovirus exposure and HLA in healthy donors. Some clones are missing from TCRdb's copy, which holds only in-frame ones; the method was immunoSEQ multiplex PCR. The sample has approximately 170,000 clones; just over 75% are singletons. Input material: PBMCs. The receptors here all came from a woman aged 25 to 39 in good health and CMV-seropositive. Both conserved end residues are part of each CDR3. D genes are given only for firm matches. The listing skips clone size in some rows; elsewhere it reads once, few, many or a size class.

TRBJ1-1,NA,TRBV4-3,NA,TGCGCCAGCAGCTACTCAGGGGATCTGAACACTGAAGCTTTCTTT,CASSYSGDLNTEAFF
TRBJ2-4,TRBD1,TRBV6-6,few,TGTGCCAGCAGTTACCCTGGACAGGAAAACATTCAGTACTTC,CASSYPGQENIQYF
TRBJ2-7,TRBD2,TRBV5-1,NA,TGCGCCAGCAGCTCCGGACTAGCGGGGCTGAGAAAGCAGTACTTC,CASSSGLAGLRKQYF
TRBJ2-1,TRBD2,TRBV18,NA,TGTGCCAGCTCACCGAGGACTAGCGCGTCCCATGAGCAGTTCTTC,CASSPRTSASHEQFF
TRBJ1-1,TRBD1,TRBV7-9,NA,TGTTCCAGCAGCCGACAGGGCTTTGCTGAAGCTTTCTTT,CSSSRQGFAEAFF
TRBJ2-7,TRBD2,TRBV5-1,NA,TGCGCCAGCAGCTTGACTAGCGGGGGGGCATACGAGCAGTACTTC,CASSLTSGGAYEQYF
TRBJ2-1,NA,TRBV6-1,NA,TGTGCCAGCTTAAGGGGGTTGTACAATGAGCAGTTCTTC,CASLRGLYNEQFF
TRBJ1-6,NA,TRBV7-2,NA,TGTGCCAGCAGCTTAGTAGTGGGGGCTCATTCACCCCTCCACTTT,CASSLVVGAHSPLHF
TRBJ2-7,NA,TRBV27,NA,TGTGCCAGCAGTCCCTCCAGTCTGTCCTACGAGCAGTACTTC,CASSPSSLSYEQYF
TRBJ1-1,NA,TRBV15,NA,TGTGCCACCAGCAGAGATCTAAGAACTGAAGCTTTCTTT,CATSRDLRTEAFF
TRBJ2-2,NA,TRBV27,few,TGTGCCAGCAGTTTAGCGGGGCTCACCGGGGAGCTGTTTTTT,CASSLAGLTGELFF
TRBJ2-2,TRBD2,TRBV27,NA,TGTGCCAGCAGTTCAAAGACTAGCGGGGGTTCTACCGGGGAGCTGTTTTTT,CASSSKTSGGSTGELFF
TRBJ2-1,TRBD2,TRBV6-5,NA,TGTGCCAGCACCAAAGGGACTAGCGGGATTAGTGAGCAGTTCTTC,CASTKGTSGISEQFF
TRBJ1-2,TRBD1,TRBV9,NA,TGTGCCAGCAGCGAACAGGGGGGTCGACCCTACACCTTC,CASSEQGGRPYTF
TRBJ1-6,NA,TRBV10-1,NA,TGCGCCAGCAGTTCCGGGGGTGATAATTCACCCCTCCACTTT,CASSSGGDNSPLHF
TRBJ2-2,NA,TRBV2,few,TGTGCCAGCAGTGATCAGGGTAGGGCCGGGGAGCTGTTTTTT,CASSDQGRAGELFF
TRBJ2-2,NA,TRBV9,NA,TGTGCCAGCAGCCGAGCCACCGGGGAGCTGTTTTTT,CASSRATGELFF
TRBJ2-2,TRBD2,TRBV2,few,TGTGCCAGCAGTGAAACACTAGCGGGGAACACCGGGGAGCTGTTTTTT,CASSETLAGNTGELFF
TRBJ1-6,NA,TRBV10-2,NA,TGCGCCAGCAAGCGGGGACTCTATAATTCACCCCTCCACTTT,CASKRGLYNSPLHF
TRBJ2-1,TRBD2,TRBV27,NA,TGTGCCAGCAGTTTACTAGCGGGTAGCTCCTACAATGAGCAGTTCTTC,CASSLLAGSSYNEQFF
TRBJ2-3,TRBD2,TRBV5-1,NA,TGCGCCAGCAGCTTTAGCGGGGGACGGGCAGATACGCAGTATTTT,CASSFSGGRADTQYF
TRBJ1-1,NA,TRBV19,NA,TGTGCTACCCTAGGCCAAGGCACTGAAGCTTTCTTT,CATLGQGTEAFF
TRBJ2-2,NA,TRBV7-6,NA,TGTGCCAGCAGCCTCGGACAAGACACCGGGGAGCTGTTTTTT,CASSLGQDTGELFF
TRBJ1-5,TRBD1,TRBV4-2,NA,TGTGCCAGCAGCCAAATGGGGACAGATAATCAGCCCCAGCATTTT,CASSQMGTDNQPQHF
TRBJ1-2,TRBD1,TRBV5-1,NA,TGCGCCAGCAGCACGACAGGGCTCCTTAGCTATGGCTACACCTTC,CASSTTGLLSYGYTF
TRBJ2-3,NA,TRBV6-4,NA,TGTGCCAGCAGTCTTGGACGGGGAGATACGCAGTATTTT,CASSLGRGDTQYF
TRBJ2-5,NA,TRBV5-1,few,TGCGCCAGCAGCTTGGAGGGGCAGGGAGAGACCCAGTACTTC,CASSLEGQGETQYF
TRBJ1-1,TRBD1,TRBV2,NA,TGTGCCAGCAGCCCTCAGGGGGCAGCTTTCTTT,CASSPQGAAFF
TRBJ2-7,NA,TRBV4-1,NA,TGCGCCAGCAGCCAAGTCCCAGGTTCTACCTACGAGCAGTACTTC,CASSQVPGSTYEQYF
TRBJ1-6,TRBD1,TRBV2,NA,TGTGCCAGCGGGGAAATGGGACAGTATAATTCACCCCTCCACTTT,CASGEMGQYNSPLHF
TRBJ1-2,NA,TRBV4-1,NA,TGCGCCAGCAGCCAAGCTGGGCCCAATCCTAACTATGGCTACACCTTC,CASSQAGPNPNYGYTF
TRBJ2-1,TRBD2,TRBV7-2,NA,TGTGCCAGCAGCTTAGCACTAGCGGGAGGGATTGGTGAGCAGTTCTTC,CASSLALAGGIGEQFF
TRBJ1-5,NA,TRBV6-6,NA,TGTGCCAGCACCAAGCTTACAGGGACTCAGCCCCAGCATTTT,CASTKLTGTQPQHF
TRBJ2-1,TRBD2,TRBV7-2,NA,TGTGCCAGCAGCACAATAGCGGGAGGGCTCGCGGGGGATGAGCAGTTCTTC,CASSTIAGGLAGDEQFF
TRBJ1-1,TRBD1,TRBV30,NA,TGTGCCTGGAGTGGGACAGGGCCAGGGGAAGCTTTCTTT,CAWSGTGPGEAFF
TRBJ1-2,NA,TRBV4-3,NA,TGCGCCAGCAGCCAAGACTCAGGGATGGGCTATGGCTACACCTTC,CASSQDSGMGYGYTF
TRBJ1-1,NA,TRBV7-9,few,TGTGCCAGCAGTTCGGGTCCGAAGGACTATACGGGCGACACTGAAGCTTTCTTT,CASSSGPKDYTGDTEAFF
TRBJ2-1,NA,TRBV6-6,NA,TGTGCCAGCACCTTTTACGATCTAGCCTTCTACAATGAGCAGTTCTTC,CASTFYDLAFYNEQFF
TRBJ1-2,NA,TRBV29-1,NA,TGCAGCGTTGAAGATGTCCAGGGGATATCCTATGGCTACACCTTC,CSVEDVQGISYGYTF
TRBJ2-7,TRBD2,TRBV7-8,NA,TGTGCCAGCAGCTTAGCTAGCGGGGGTTCCTACGAGCAGTACTTC,CASSLASGGSYEQYF
TRBJ2-1,TRBD2,TRBV13,NA,TGTGCCAGCAGCTTAGCGACTAGCGGGAGTGGGGAGCAGTTCTTC,CASSLATSGSGEQFF
TRBJ2-1,TRBD2,TRBV27,NA,TGTGCCAGCAGAGAAAGAACGGGACTAGGATTGAATGAGCAGTTCTTC,CASRERTGLGLNEQFF
TRBJ2-7,NA,TRBV5-1,NA,TGCGCCAGCAGCCTACAGGGTTGGGACGAGCAGTACTTC,CASSLQGWDEQYF
TRBJ2-7,TRBD2,TRBV15,NA,TGTGCCACCAGCAGAGAAACGGCGGGGGGCGAGCAGTACTTC,CATSRETAGGEQYF
TRBJ1-1,TRBD1,TRBV10-1,NA,TGCGCCAGCAGACCTGGACAGGGGGCGGACACTGAAGCTTTCTTT,CASRPGQGADTEAFF
TRBJ2-2,NA,TRBV7-2,NA,TGTGCCAGCAGCTTAGCTAATACGAACACCGGGGAGCTGTTTTTT,CASSLANTNTGELFF
TRBJ2-1,TRBD2,TRBV11-2,once,TGTGCCAGCAGGACTAGCGGGGGCCGCTACAATGAGCAGTTCTTC,CASRTSGGRYNEQFF
TRBJ1-1,NA,TRBV4-3,few,TGCGCCAGCAGCCAATACACTAGAGCGGTGGAAGCTTTCTTT,CASSQYTRAVEAFF
TRBJ1-3,NA,TRBV18,NA,TGTGCCAGCTCACACTACCGGGACACTCTCTCTGGAAACACCATATATTTT,CASSHYRDTLSGNTIYF
TRBJ1-2,NA,TRBV30,NA,TGTGCCTGGATTCTGGACAGCCGGAAAGGCGGCTACACCTTC,CAWILDSRKGGYTF
TRBJ2-7,NA,TRBV28,NA,TGTGCCAGCAGTTCCCCAGGTTTCGGGATCGAGCAGTACTTC,CASSSPGFGIEQYF
TRBJ2-7,NA,TRBV18,NA,TGTGCCAGCTCTCCTCCGACAGGAACCTACGAGCAGTACTTC,CASSPPTGTYEQYF
TRBJ2-6,TRBD2,TRBV5-1,NA,TGCGCCAGCAGCCCGGGAGGCTCTGGGGCCAACGTCCTGACTTTC,CASSPGGSGANVLTF